The entry below gives a single TCR beta chain sequence along with its context. Its antigen is unknown. The entry originates in a study of T-cell memory formation after mild COVID-19. General observations from the study: Among contracting clones, CD4+ were mainly CM/EM and CD8+ enriched in EMRA. Day 15 to 85 contracting clones showed balanced CD4/CD8; day 15 to 37 expanders favored CD4+.

cDNA libraries for TCR alpha and TCR beta, carrying sample barcodes and UMIs, came from 5'RACE with constant-segment primers. One entry per CDR3 protein, called by TCRdb with MiXCR from the 5' RACE reads. Altogether 100,000 to 150,000 distinct CDR3 sequences are present, 5% to 6.5% being singletons, with the ten largest covering 2.2%. With 5 bases removed from V and 0 bases from J, the gap between germline ends came to 10 bases. The CDR3 contains 14 residues. The germline CDR1 and CDR2 sequences are SGHTA and FQGTGA. The sequencing sample was made of PBMCs or a T cell subset sorted from them (not recorded which). This clonotype was sampled from an adult woman who had mild COVID-19 (a few samples of this study predate the infection). Cell type and time point are not known. V is TRBV7-3 and J is TRBJ1-1; D uncertain. The DNA for the CDR3 is TGTGCCAGCAGCGCCTCTCCATTGAACACTGAAGCTTTCTTT. Its protein product is CASSASPLNTEAFF.